The source of this T cell receptor beta chain is a study of blood T cell repertoires in COVID-19. Study overall: COVID-19 samples from acute and convalescent phases originated in the United States, Italy and Spain.

Method: immunoSEQ multiplex PCR; TCRdb's copy keeps in-frame clones and lacks some. The sample shows fewer than 450,000 clones, 88% of them seen only once. This clone was recorded once. The sample has other DNA sequences that encode this CDR3 too. CDR3 length: 14 amino acids. Trimming left V 2 bases short and J 0 bases short, with 3 bases between. CDR1 SGHRS and CDR2 YFSETQ come from the germline V gene. V and J are TRBV5-1 and TRBJ2-6; the D is unclear. Sequenced material: PBMCs or T cells enriched from blood (not recorded which). The TCR was taken from a woman in her thirties or forties with acute COVID-19. The CDR3 sequence is CASSFYSGANVLTF. The CDR3 DNA follows: TGCGCCAGCAGCTTCTACTCTGGGGCCAACGTCCTGACTTTC.